These T cell receptor beta chains were read from a single sample in a study of shared clonotypes between healthy human individuals. Generated by immunoSEQ multiplex PCR, the TCRdb table keeps only in-frame clones and is missing some. The sample records around 2.5 million clones, approximately 94% being singletons. Sequenced input: naive CD4+ T cells from PBMCs. The receptors originated from a man between 18 and 35 years old in good health. Some clones in this sample may be carry-over from other donors' samples. The CDR3 runs from the conserved cysteine through the conserved F or W. The order of the fields is V gene, D gene, clone size, J gene, CDR3 DNA, CDR3 protein. The D gene is left open where the match is weak. Only some rows state a clone size, as once, few, many or a class for expanded clones.

TRBV11-1	TRBD1	-	TRBJ2-5	TGTGCCAGCAGCAGGGGGCGTGAGACCCAGTACTTC	CASSRGRETQYF
TRBV5-1	TRBD2	-	TRBJ2-3	TGCGCCAGCAGCTTGGGAGCGGGAGGGCATCGTCTGGCAGATACGCAGTATTTT	CASSLGAGGHRLADTQYF
TRBV6-5	-	-	TRBJ2-7	TGTGCCAGCAGCCTCGGAGGGCTCTACGAGCAGTACTTC	CASSLGGLYEQYF
TRBV2	-	-	TRBJ2-4	TGTGCCAGCAGTAGGGAAAACATTCAGTACTTC	CASSRENIQYF
TRBV5-4	-	-	TRBJ2-3	TGTGCCAGCAGCTTGGAGGGCTTACCTCGGGATACGCAGTATTTT	CASSLEGLPRDTQYF
TRBV5-1	-	-	TRBJ2-3	TGCGCCAGCAGCGCGGACGGCAGTGGAGATACGCAGTATTTT	CASSADGSGDTQYF
TRBV7-2	TRBD1	-	TRBJ2-7	TGTGCCAGCAGCCAATTCGGACAGGGGGGCGAGCAGTACTTC	CASSQFGQGGEQYF
TRBV5-1	-	-	TRBJ1-1	TGCGCCAGCAGCCCTCAGACAGAATCAAACACTGAAGCTTTCTTT	CASSPQTESNTEAFF
TRBV18	TRBD1	-	TRBJ2-5	TGTGCCAGCTCACCTGCCGGGACAGCAGAAGAGACCCAGTACTTC	CASSPAGTAEETQYF
TRBV5-4	-	-	TRBJ1-1	TGTGCCAGCAGCTTGGGGGGCAGGAGGAACACTGAAGCTTTCTTT	CASSLGGRRNTEAFF
TRBV19	TRBD2	-	TRBJ2-6	TGTGCCAGTATGGCGGGGGGCCGAGTCTCTGGGGCCAACGTCCTGACTTTC	CASMAGGRVSGANVLTF
TRBV7-2	TRBD2	-	TRBJ2-7	TGTGCCAGCAGCTTTAGCGGGATCAGCTCCTACGAGCAGTACTTC	CASSFSGISSYEQYF
TRBV5-1	-	once	TRBJ1-2	TGCGCCAGCAGCTTGTCGACAGCGCCCATTAACTATGGCTACACCTTC	CASSLSTAPINYGYTF
TRBV4-1	TRBD1	-	TRBJ1-2	TGCGCCAGCAGCCAAGTGCGGACAGGGACGGGCTATGGCTACACCTTC	CASSQVRTGTGYGYTF
TRBV5-6	-	-	TRBJ2-2	TGTGCCAGCAGCGAAACCGGGACGCTAAGAGGGACCGGGGAGCTGTTTTTT	CASSETGTLRGTGELFF
TRBV7-3	-	few	TRBJ1-1	TGTGCCAGCAGCCTAAGTCTCATCTCGAACACTGAAGCTTTCTTT	CASSLSLISNTEAFF
TRBV11-2	TRBD2	-	TRBJ2-7	TGTGCCAGCAGCTTTAGCGGGACCAACTACGAGCAGTACTTC	CASSFSGTNYEQYF
TRBV5-1	-	-	TRBJ1-1	TGCGCCAGCACCCCCTCGCCGAGGGGATGGAACACTGAAGCTTTCTTT	CASTPSPRGWNTEAFF
TRBV9	TRBD2	-	TRBJ2-2	TGTGCCAGCAGGCCGGGACTACCGAGGGGAAACACCGGGGAGCTGTTTTTT	CASRPGLPRGNTGELFF
TRBV5-1	TRBD1	-	TRBJ1-4	TGCGCCAGCAGCACAGGGACAGATTTTGCAACTAATGAAAAACTGTTTTTT	CASSTGTDFATNEKLFF
TRBV25-1	TRBD1	once	TRBJ2-3	TGTGCCAGCAGTGCCTCCGGGGACAGGGGATCAGATACGCAGTATTTT	CASSASGDRGSDTQYF
TRBV5-1	-	-	TRBJ1-2	TGCGCCAGCAGCTTGGACCCCAGTGCTGGCGGCTACACCTTC	CASSLDPSAGGYTF
TRBV7-9	-	-	TRBJ2-5	TGTGCCAGCAGCTGGGGGAGAGAGACCCAGTACTTC	CASSWGRETQYF
TRBV5-6	-	-	TRBJ2-3	TGTGCCAGCGCCTTACCGGGGGATACGCAGTATTTT	CASALPGDTQYF
TRBV7-2	-	-	TRBJ2-3	TGTGCCAGCAGCTTACAGAGTGGCACAGATACGCAGTATTTT	CASSLQSGTDTQYF
TRBV18	TRBD1	-	TRBJ2-3	TGTGCCAGCTCACCGGCGGACAGGGGTCCCCCGGGAGATACGCAGTATTTT	CASSPADRGPPGDTQYF
TRBV25-1	TRBD1	-	TRBJ1-4	TGTGCCAGCAGTGATCACAGGGGGAGGGGAACTAATGAAAAACTGTTTTTT	CASSDHRGRGTNEKLFF
TRBV11-2	-	-	TRBJ2-2	TGTGCCGGGAGAGCGGGACAGGTCACCGGGGAGCTGTTTTTT	CAGRAGQVTGELFF
TRBV28	TRBD1	-	TRBJ1-3	TGTGCCAGCAGGCGGGACAGGGGGCTTAACGCCAGCTCTGGAAACACCATATATTTT	CASRRDRGLNASSGNTIYF
TRBV6-6	-	-	TRBJ1-5	TGTGCCAGCAGTTACCGACCGGGGGATAGCAATCAGCCCCAGCATTTT	CASSYRPGDSNQPQHF
TRBV6-5	TRBD1	-	TRBJ1-4	TGTGCCAGCACTAGATGGACAGGGGGCGTTGAAAAACTGTTTTTT	CASTRWTGGVEKLFF
TRBV6-5	TRBD1	-	TRBJ1-2	TGTGCCAGCAGAACAGGGGGCTCGGATGGCTACACCTTC	CASRTGGSDGYTF
TRBV5-1	-	once	TRBJ1-3	TGCGCCAGCAGCTTGGAGGCCGGCTCTGGAAACACCATATATTTT	CASSLEAGSGNTIYF
TRBV27	-	-	TRBJ2-5	TGTGCCAGCGGTTGGCAGGGTGGAGTAGGGACCCAGTACTTC	CASGWQGGVGTQYF
TRBV18	-	-	TRBJ1-5	TGTGCCAGCGCAGTACAGAGCAATCAGCCCCAGCATTTT	CASAVQSNQPQHF
TRBV6-4	-	-	TRBJ1-2	TGTGCCAGCAGTGACAACTATGGCTACACCTTC	CASSDNYGYTF
TRBV19	TRBD2	-	TRBJ2-3	TGTGCCAGTAGTAAGATAGCGGGACCCGGGGATACGCAGTATTTT	CASSKIAGPGDTQYF
TRBV5-6	TRBD1	-	TRBJ1-2	TGTGCCAGCAGCTTTGGAACAGGGGGTTCGGCTGGCTATGGCTACACCTTC	CASSFGTGGSAGYGYTF
TRBV28	TRBD2	-	TRBJ2-1	TGTGCCAGCAGTCCCGGACTAGCTGTCGAGCAGTTCTTC	CASSPGLAVEQFF
TRBV5-1	-	-	TRBJ2-1	TGCGCCAGCAGCACGGTCGGGCGGAGCTCCTACAATGAGCAGTTCTTC	CASSTVGRSSYNEQFF
TRBV13	TRBD2	-	TRBJ2-7	TGTGCCAGCAGCTCCTTAGCGGGAGTGGATGAGCAGTACTTC	CASSSLAGVDEQYF
TRBV5-1	TRBD1	-	TRBJ2-1	TGCGCCAGCAGGCTGACAGGGGGCGATTACAATGAGCAGTTCTTC	CASRLTGGDYNEQFF
TRBV6-1	-	-	TRBJ1-5	TGTGCCAGCAGTGTTCAGAGGGCTCAGCCCCAGCATTTT	CASSVQRAQPQHF
TRBV11-2	-	-	TRBJ2-3	TGTGCCTCGCGGCAGCCAAGCACAGATACGCAGTATTTT	CASRQPSTDTQYF
TRBV6-5	-	-	TRBJ1-5	TGTGCCAGCAAAACTGGGAGGGGACGAAATCAGCCCCAGCATTTT	CASKTGRGRNQPQHF
TRBV27	TRBD2	-	TRBJ2-1	TGTGCCAGCAGTCCGGGGGGCTACAATGAGCAGTTCTTC	CASSPGGYNEQFF
TRBV28	-	-	TRBJ2-3	TGTGCCAGCAAAGTTATGGGCAGGGGCCGTAGCACAGATACGCAGTATTTT	CASKVMGRGRSTDTQYF
TRBV5-6	TRBD1	-	TRBJ2-7	TGTGCCAGCAGCTCTCAACGGACAGGGCTCTCACGGGAGCAGTACTTC	CASSSQRTGLSREQYF
TRBV5-1	-	-	TRBJ1-3	TGCGCCAGCAGTTCGGCCCCAGACTCTGGAAACACCATATATTTT	CASSSAPDSGNTIYF
TRBV11-3	-	-	TRBJ2-5	TGTGCCAGCAGCTCTCGTGAGGAGCGGGAGACCCAGTACTTC	CASSSREERETQYF
TRBV18	-	-	TRBJ1-2	TGTGCCAGCTCACCACTGGGAGGGAGATCGGGCGGCTACACCTTC	CASSPLGGRSGGYTF